This T cell receptor beta chain stems from a study of cytotoxic CD8 clonotypes in ibrutinib-treated CLL. This clone appeared once. The CDR3 runs to 12 residues. Germline lookup yields CDR1 MNHNS and CDR2 SASEGT. The V end lost 8 bases, the J end lost 7 bases, and 14 bases lay between the germline ends. The data were produced by immunoSEQ multiplex PCR, yet TCRdb's version contains in-frame clones alone and is incomplete. Counted here are approximately 320,000 clones, 67% occurring once; the ten biggest clones make up approximately 6%. This chain links TRBV6-1 with TRBJ1-2; no clear D. Sequences were derived from PBMCs, sampled after 36 months of ibrutinib treatment. The sequence was collected from a human donor with chronic lymphocytic leukemia. The CDR3 reads CASSSSGFGYTF. In DNA form, the CDR3 reads TGTGCCAGCTCTAGTTCGGGCTTTGGCTACACCTTC.